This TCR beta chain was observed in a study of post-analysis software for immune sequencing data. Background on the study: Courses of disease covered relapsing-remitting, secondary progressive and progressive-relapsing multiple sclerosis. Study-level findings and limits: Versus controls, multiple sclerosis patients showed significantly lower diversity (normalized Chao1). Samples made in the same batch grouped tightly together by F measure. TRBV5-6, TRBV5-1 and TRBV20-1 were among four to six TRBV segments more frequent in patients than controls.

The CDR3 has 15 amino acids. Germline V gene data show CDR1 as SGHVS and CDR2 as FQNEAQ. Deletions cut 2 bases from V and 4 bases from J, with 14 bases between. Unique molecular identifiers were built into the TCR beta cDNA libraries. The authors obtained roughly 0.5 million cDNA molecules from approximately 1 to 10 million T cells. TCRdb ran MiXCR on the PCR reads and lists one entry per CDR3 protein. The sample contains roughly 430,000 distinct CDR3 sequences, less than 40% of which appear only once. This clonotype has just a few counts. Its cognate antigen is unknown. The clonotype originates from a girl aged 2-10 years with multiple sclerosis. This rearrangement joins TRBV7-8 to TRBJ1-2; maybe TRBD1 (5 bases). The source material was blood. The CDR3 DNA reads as TGTGCCAGCAGCTTATCTGCGTCGGGGACCTATGGCTACACCTTC. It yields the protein CASSLSASGTYGYTF.